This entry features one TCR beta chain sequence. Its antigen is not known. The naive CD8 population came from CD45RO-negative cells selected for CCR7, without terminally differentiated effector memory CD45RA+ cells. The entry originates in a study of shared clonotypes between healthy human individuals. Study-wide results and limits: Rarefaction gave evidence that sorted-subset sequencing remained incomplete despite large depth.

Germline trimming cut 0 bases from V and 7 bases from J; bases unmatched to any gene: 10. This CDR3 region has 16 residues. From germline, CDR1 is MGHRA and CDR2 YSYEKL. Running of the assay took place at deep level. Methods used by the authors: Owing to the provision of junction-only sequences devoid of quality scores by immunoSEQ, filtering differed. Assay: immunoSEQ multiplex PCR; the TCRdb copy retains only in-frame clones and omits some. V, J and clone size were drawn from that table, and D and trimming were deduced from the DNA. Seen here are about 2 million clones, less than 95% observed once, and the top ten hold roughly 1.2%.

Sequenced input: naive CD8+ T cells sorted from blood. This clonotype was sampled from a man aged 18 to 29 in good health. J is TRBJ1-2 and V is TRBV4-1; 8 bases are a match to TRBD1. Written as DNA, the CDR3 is TGCGCCAGCAGCCAAGATTTGCAGGACAGGGACATTGGCTACACCTTC. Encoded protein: CASSQDLQDRDIGYTF.